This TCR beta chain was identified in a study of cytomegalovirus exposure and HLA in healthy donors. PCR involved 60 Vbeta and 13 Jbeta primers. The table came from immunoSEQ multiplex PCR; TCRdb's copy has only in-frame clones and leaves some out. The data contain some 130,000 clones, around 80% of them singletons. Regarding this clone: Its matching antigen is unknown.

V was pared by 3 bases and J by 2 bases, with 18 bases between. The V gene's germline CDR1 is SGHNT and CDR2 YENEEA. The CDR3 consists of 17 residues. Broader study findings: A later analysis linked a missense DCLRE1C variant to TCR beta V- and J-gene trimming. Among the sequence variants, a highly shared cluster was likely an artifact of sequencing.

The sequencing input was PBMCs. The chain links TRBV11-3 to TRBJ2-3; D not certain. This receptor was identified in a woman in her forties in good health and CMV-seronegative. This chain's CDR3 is CASSFYFLALNTDTQYF. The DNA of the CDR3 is TGTGCCAGCAGCTTCTACTTCTTAGCCCTAAACACAGATACGCAGTATTTT.